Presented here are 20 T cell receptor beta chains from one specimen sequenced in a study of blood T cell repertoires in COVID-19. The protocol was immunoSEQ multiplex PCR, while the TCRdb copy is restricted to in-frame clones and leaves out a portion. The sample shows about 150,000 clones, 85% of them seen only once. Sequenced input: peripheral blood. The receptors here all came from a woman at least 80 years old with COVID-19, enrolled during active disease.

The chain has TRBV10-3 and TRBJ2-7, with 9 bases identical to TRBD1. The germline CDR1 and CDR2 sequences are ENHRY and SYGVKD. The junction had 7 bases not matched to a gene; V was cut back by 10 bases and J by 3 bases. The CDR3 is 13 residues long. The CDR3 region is CATTGGVFYEQYF. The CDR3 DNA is TGTGCCACCACAGGGGGCGTTTTCTACGAGCAGTACTTC.

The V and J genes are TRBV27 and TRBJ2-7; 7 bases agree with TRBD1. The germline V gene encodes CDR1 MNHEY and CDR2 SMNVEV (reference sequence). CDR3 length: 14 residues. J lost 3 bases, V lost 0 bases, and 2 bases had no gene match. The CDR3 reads CASSLSGTDYEQYF. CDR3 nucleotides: TGTGCCAGCAGTTTATCGGGGACAGACTACGAGCAGTACTTC.

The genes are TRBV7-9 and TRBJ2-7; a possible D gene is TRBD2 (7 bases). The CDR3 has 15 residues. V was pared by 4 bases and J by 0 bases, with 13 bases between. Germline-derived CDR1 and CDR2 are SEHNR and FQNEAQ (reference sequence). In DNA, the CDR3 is TGTGCCAGCAGCTCCTCCGGGGGGCCCTCCTACGAGCAGTACTTC. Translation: CASSSSGGPSYEQYF.

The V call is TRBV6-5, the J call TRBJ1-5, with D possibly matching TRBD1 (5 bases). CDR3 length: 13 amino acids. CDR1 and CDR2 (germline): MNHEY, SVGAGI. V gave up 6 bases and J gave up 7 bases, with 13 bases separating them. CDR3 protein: CASRDTLGQPQHF. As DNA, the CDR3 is TGTGCCAGCAGGGACACACTTGGACAGCCCCAGCATTTT.

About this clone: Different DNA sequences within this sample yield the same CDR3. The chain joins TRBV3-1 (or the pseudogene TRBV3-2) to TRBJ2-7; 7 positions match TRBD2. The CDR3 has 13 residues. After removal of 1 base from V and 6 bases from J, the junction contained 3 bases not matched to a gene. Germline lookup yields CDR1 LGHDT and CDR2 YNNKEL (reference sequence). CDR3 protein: CASSQGTGGEQYF. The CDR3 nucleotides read TGTGCCAGCAGCCAAGGAACGGGGGGCGAGCAGTACTTC.

In DNA form, the CDR3 reads TGTGCCAGCAGCCCGGGCCCTAGCCGTGAGACCCAGTACTTC. Its protein product is CASSPGPSRETQYF. This chain links TRBV6-5 with TRBJ2-5; tentatively, D is TRBD2 (5 bases). CDR1 is MNHEY and CDR2 is SVGAGI in the germline V gene. V lost 6 bases and J lost 5, with 16 bases in between. The CDR3 covers 14 residues.

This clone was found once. DNA for the CDR3: TGTGCCAGCAGTATGGGGACAGCAGGAGGCTACACCTTC. Protein product: CASSMGTAGGYTF. The rearrangement links TRBV6-5 to TRBJ1-2; 7 nucleotides line up with TRBD1. CDR3 size: 13 residues. Losses at the gene ends were 5 bases for V and 8 bases for J; bases not matched to a gene: 8. Germline V gene sequence: CDR1 MNHEY, CDR2 SVGAGI.

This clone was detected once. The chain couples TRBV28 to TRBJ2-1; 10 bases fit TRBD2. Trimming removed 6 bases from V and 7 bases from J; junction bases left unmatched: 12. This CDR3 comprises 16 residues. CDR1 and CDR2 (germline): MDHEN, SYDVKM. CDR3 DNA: TGTGCCAGCAGCCCGGGTTGGGTAGCGGGAGGAAATGAGCAGTTCTTC. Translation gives CASSPGWVAGGNEQFF.

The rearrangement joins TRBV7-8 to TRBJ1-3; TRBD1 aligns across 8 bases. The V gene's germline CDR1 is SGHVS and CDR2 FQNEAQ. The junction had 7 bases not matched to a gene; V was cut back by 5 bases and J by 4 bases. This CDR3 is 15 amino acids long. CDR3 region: CASSIDRGTGNTIYF. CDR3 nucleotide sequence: TGTGCCAGCAGCATAGACAGGGGCACCGGAAACACCATATATTTT.

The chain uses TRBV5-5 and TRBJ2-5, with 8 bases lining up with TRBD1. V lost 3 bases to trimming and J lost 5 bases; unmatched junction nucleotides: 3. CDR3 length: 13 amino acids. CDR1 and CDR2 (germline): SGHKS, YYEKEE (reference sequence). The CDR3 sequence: CASSWTGKETQYF. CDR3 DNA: TGTGCCAGCAGCTGGACAGGGAAGGAGACCCAGTACTTC.

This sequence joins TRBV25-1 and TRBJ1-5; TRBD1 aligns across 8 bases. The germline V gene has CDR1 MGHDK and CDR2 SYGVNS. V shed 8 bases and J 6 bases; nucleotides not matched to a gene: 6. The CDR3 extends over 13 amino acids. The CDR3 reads CASGSTGAQPQHF. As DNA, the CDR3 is TGTGCCAGCGGATCGACAGGGGCTCAGCCCCAGCATTTT.

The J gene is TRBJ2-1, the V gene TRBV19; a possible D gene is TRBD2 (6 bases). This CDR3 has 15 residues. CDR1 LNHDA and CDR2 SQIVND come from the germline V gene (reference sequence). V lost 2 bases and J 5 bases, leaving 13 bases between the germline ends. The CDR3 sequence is CASSISSGVNNEQFF. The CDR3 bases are TGTGCCAGTAGTATATCGTCGGGAGTGAACAATGAGCAGTTCTTC.

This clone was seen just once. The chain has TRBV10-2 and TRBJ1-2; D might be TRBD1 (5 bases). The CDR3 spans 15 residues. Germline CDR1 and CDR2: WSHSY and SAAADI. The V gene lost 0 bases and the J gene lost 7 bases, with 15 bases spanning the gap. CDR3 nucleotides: TGCGCCAGCAGTGAGTCTCGACAGTATTCGGGTGGCTACACCTTC. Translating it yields CASSESRQYSGGYTF.

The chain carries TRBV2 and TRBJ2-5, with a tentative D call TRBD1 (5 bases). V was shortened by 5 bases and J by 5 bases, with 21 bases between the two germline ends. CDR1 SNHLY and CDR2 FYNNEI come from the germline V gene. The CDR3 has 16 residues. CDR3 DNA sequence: TGTGCCAGCAGTCCTTCTACAGGCCGACTGGGGGAGACCCAGTACTTC. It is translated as CASSPSTGRLGETQYF.

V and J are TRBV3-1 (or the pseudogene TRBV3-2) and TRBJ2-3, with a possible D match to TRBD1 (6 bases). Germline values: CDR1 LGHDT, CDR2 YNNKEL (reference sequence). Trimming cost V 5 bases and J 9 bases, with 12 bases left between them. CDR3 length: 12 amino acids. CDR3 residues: CASSKGGETQYF. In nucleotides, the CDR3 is TGTGCCAGCAGCAAAGGGGGAGAAACGCAGTATTTT.

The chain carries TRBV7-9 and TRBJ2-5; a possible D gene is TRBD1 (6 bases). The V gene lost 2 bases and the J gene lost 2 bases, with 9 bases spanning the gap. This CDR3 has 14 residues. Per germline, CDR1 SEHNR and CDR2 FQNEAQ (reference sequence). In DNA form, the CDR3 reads TGTGCCAGCAGCTTAAGGACAGTACAAGAGACCCAGTACTTC. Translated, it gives CASSLRTVQETQYF.

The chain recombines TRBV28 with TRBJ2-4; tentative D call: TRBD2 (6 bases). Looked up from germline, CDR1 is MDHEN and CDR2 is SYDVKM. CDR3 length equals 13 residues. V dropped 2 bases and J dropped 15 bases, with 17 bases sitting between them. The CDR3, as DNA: TGTGCCAGCAGTTTAGGGTCAGGCGCGGAGGGGTACTTC. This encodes CASSLGSGAEGYF.

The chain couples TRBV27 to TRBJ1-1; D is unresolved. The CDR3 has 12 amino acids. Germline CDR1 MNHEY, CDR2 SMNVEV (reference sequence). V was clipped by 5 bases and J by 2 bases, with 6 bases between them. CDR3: CASSNRNTEAFF. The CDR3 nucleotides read TGTGCCAGCAGTAATAGAAACACTGAAGCTTTCTTT.

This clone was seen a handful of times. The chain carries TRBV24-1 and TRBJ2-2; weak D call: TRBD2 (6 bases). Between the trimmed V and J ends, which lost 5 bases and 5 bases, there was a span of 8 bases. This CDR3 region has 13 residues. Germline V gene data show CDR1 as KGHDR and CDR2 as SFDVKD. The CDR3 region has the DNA TGTGCCACCAGTGTGGCGGGGACCGGGGAGCTGTTTTTT. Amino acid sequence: CATSVAGTGELFF.

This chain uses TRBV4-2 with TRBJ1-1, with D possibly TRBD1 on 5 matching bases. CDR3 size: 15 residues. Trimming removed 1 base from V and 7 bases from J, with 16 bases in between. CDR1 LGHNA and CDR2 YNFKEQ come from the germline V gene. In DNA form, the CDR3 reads TGTGCCAGCAGCCAAGGTTCCGGGGGGGTTGTTGAAGCTTTCTTT. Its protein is CASSQGSGGVVEAFF.